The clone carrying this T cell receptor (beta chain) is a singleton in its sample. Its antigen is unknown. This entry belongs to a study of graft-versus-host responses after intestinal transplantation. For the study at large: Isolated intestinal, liver-intestinal, or multivisceral transplants were what recipients had. Every recipient had anti-thymocyte globulin induction and around 3 years of tacrolimus plus steroids. Broader study findings: The recipient marrow held GvH clones, and some of them showed up first in ileum or blood.

Profiled with immunoSEQ multiplex PCR; TCRdb holds only in-frame clones, not every one. The table lists about 89,000 clones, roughly 92% of them singletons, with over 0.3% in the top ten. V was clipped by 6 bases and J by 9 bases; unmatched bases: 17. Germline-derived CDR1 and CDR2 are SGHDT and YYEEEE. The CDR3 extends over 15 amino acids. J is TRBJ1-1 and V is TRBV5-6, with 7 nucleotides matching TRBD1. The specimen comprised unstimulated CD4+ T cells sorted from spleen or lymph node cells, sampled before intestinal transplant. This receptor was obtained from a human donor who received an intestinal transplant. The CDR3 DNA follows: TGTGCCAGCATCCCGAGTTGGGACAGAGAGTTAAAAGCTTTCTTT. Translated: CASIPSWDRELKAFF.